Listed here is a single T cell receptor beta chain. CDR1 is SEHNR, CDR2 FQNEAQ, per germline (reference sequence). The CDR3 consists of 15 residues. V lost 5 bases and J lost 0; bases outside the gene matches: 5. The data derive from a study of blood T cell repertoires in COVID-19. Clones were read by immunoSEQ multiplex PCR, and TCRdb kept only the in-frame ones, dropping some. The sample includes around 470,000 clones, roughly nine tenths of them seen just once. This chain uses TRBV7-9 with TRBJ1-1, with 8 bases fitting TRBD1. The receptor was isolated from a man between 18 and 29 years old with COVID-19, enrolled during active disease. Sequenced: peripheral blood. CDR3 sequence (DNA): TGTGCCAGCAGCCCGGGACAGGCACTGAACACTGAAGCTTTCTTT. Its protein is CASSPGQALNTEAFF.